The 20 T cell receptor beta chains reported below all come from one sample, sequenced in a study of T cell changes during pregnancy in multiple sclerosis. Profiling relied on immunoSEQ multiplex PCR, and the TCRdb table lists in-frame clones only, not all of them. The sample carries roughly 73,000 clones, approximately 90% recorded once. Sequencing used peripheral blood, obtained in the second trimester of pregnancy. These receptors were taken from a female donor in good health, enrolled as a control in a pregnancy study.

As DNA, the CDR3 is TGTGCCAGCAGTCTACGACAGGGGGGTGGCTACACCTTC. It translates to CASSLRQGGGYTF. V usage is TRBV27 and J usage is TRBJ1-2; 9 bases line up with TRBD1. Germline CDR1 MNHEY, CDR2 SMNVEV (reference sequence). This CDR3 region has 13 residues. The V segment lost 5 bases and the J segment 7 bases; nucleotides outside the gene matches: 5.

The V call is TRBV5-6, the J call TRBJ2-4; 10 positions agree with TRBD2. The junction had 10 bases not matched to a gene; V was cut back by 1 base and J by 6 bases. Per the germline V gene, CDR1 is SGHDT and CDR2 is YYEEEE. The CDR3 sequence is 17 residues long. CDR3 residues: CASSLTSGGALGNIQYF. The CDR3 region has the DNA TGTGCCAGCAGCTTGACAAGCGGGGGGGCCTTGGGAAACATTCAGTACTTC.

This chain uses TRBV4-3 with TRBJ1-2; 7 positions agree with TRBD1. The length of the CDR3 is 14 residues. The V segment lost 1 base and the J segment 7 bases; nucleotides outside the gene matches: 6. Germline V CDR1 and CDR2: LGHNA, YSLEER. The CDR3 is CASSQVNRGGGYTF. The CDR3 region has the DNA TGCGCCAGCAGCCAAGTGAACAGGGGAGGTGGCTACACCTTC.

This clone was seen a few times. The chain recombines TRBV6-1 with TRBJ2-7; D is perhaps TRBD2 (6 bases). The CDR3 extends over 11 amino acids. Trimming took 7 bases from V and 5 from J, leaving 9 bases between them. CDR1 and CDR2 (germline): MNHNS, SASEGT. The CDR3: CASTWTNEQYF. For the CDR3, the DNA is TGTGCCAGCACTTGGACTAACGAGCAGTACTTC.

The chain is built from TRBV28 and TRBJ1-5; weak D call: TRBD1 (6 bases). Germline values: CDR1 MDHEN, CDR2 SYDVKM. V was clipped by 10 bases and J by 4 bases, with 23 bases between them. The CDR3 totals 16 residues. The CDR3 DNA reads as TGTGCCACCCAAAATTCACCACGGACAGCGAATCAGCCCCAGCATTTT. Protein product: CATQNSPRTANQPQHF.

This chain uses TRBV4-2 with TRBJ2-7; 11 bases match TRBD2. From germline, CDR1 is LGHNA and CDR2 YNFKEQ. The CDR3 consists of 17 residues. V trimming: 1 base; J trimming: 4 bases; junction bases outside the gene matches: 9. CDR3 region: CASSQAAGASGGYEQYF. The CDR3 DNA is TGTGCCAGCAGCCAAGCGGCCGGGGCTAGCGGGGGGTACGAGCAGTACTTC.

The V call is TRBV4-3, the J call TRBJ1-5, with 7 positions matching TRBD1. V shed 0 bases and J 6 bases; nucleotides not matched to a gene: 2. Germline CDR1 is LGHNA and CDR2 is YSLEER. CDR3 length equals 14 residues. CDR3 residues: CASSQEEGAQPQHF. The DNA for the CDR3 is TGCGCCAGCAGCCAAGAAGAGGGGGCTCAGCCCCAGCATTTT.

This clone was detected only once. The CDR3 sequence is CASSLQGNIQYF. The DNA for the CDR3 is TGTGCCAGCAGCTTACAGGGAAACATTCAGTACTTC. The chain combines TRBV7-8 with TRBJ2-4; D possibly corresponds to TRBD1 (5 bases). Trimming shortened V by 2 bases and J by 6 bases, and 5 bases separated the two germline ends. Germline CDR1 reads SGHVS; CDR2 reads FQNEAQ. This CDR3 is 12 amino acids long.

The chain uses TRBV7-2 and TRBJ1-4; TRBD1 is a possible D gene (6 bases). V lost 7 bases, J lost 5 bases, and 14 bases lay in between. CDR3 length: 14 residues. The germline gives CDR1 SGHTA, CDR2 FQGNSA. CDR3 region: CASKQGATNEKLFF. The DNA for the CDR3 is TGTGCCAGCAAACAGGGTGCCACAAATGAAAAACTGTTTTTT.

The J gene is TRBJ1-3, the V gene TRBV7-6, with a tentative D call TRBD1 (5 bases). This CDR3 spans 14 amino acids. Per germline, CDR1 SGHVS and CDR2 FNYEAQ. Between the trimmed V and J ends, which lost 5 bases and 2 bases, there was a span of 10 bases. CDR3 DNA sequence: TGTGCCAGCAGCCCCGACAGTACTGGAAACACCATATATTTT. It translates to CASSPDSTGNTIYF.

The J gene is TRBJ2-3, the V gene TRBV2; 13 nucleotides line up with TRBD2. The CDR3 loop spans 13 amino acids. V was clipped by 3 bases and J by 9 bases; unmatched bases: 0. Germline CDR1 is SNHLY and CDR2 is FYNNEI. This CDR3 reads CASSEGLAGTQYF. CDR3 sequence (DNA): TGTGCCAGCAGTGAGGGACTAGCGGGAACGCAGTATTTT.

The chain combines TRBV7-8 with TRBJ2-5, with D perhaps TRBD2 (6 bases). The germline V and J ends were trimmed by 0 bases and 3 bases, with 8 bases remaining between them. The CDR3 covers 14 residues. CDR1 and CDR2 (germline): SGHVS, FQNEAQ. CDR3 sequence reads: CASSLARGKETQYF. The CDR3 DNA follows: TGTGCCAGCAGCTTAGCCCGGGGGAAAGAGACCCAGTACTTC.

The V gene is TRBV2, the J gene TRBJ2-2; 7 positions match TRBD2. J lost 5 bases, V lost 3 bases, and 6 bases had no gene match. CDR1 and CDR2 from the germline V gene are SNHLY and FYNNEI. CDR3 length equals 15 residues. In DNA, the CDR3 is TGTGCCAGCAGTGACGAGGGACTATTAACCGGGGAGCTGTTTTTT. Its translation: CASSDEGLLTGELFF.

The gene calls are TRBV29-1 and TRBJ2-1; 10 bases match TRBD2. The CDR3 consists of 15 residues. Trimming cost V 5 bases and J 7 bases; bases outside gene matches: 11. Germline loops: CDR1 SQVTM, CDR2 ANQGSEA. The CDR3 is CSVRGGSGGPNEQFF. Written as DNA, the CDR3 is TGCAGCGTTCGGGGGGGTAGCGGGGGGCCTAATGAGCAGTTCTTC.

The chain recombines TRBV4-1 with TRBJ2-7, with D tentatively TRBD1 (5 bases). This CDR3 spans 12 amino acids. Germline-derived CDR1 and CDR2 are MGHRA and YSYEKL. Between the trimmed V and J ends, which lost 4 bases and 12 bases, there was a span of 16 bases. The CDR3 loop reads CASSPWGDQLYF. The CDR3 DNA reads TGCGCCAGCAGCCCGTGGGGCGACCAGCTGTACTTC.

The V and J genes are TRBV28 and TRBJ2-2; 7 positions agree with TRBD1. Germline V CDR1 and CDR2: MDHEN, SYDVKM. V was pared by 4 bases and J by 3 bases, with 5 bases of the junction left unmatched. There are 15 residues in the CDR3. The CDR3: CASSSGDRDTGELFF. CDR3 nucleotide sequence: TGTGCCAGCAGTTCAGGCGACAGGGACACCGGGGAGCTGTTTTTT. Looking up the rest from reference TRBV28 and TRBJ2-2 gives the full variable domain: DVKVTQSSRYLVKRTGEKVFLECVQDMDHENMFWYRQDPGLGLRLIYFSYDVKMKEKGDIPEGYSVSREKKERFSLILESASTNQTSMYLCASSSGDRDTGELFFGEGSRLTVL.

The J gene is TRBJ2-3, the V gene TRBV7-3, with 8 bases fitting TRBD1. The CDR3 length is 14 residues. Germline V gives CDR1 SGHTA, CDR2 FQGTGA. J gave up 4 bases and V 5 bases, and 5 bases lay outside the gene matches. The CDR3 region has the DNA TGTGCCAGCAGCGGACAGGGACGGGCAGATACGCAGTATTTT. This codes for CASSGQGRADTQYF.

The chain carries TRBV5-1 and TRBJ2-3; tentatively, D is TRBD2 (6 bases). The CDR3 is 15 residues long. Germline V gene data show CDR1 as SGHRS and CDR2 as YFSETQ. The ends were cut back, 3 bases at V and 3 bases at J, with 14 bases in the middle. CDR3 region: CASSWGDRDTDTQYF. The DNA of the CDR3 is TGCGCCAGCAGCTGGGGGGACCGAGATACAGATACGCAGTATTTT.

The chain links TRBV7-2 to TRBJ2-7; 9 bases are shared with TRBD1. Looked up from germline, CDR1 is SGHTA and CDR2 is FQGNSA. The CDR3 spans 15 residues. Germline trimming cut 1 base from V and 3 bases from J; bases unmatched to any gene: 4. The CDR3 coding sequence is TGTGCCAGCAGCTTAGGTCCGGGACAGGGCTACGAGCAGTACTTC. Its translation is CASSLGPGQGYEQYF.

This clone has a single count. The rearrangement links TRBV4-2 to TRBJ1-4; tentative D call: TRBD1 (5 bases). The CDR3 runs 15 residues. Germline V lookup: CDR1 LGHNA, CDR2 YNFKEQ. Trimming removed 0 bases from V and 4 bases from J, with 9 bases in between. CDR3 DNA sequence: TGTGCCAGCAGCCAAGAATGGGACTATAATGAAAAACTGTTTTTT. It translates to CASSQEWDYNEKLFF.